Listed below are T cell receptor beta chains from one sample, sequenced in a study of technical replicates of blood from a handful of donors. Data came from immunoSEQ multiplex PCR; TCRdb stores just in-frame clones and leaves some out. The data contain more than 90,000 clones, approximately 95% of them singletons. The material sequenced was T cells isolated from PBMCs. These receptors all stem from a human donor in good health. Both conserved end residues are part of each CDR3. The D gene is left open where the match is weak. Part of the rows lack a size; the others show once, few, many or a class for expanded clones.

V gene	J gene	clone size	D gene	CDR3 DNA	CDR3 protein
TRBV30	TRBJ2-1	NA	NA	TGTGCCTGGGCAACACAGGTCTACAATGAGCAGTTCTTC	CAWATQVYNEQFF
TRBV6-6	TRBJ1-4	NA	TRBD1	TGTGCCAGCATCGCACAGGGGGCTAATGAAAAACTGTTTTTT	CASIAQGANEKLFF
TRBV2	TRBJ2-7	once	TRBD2	TGTGCCAGCACCTTTGGACTAGCGGGGGGGGGCGAGCAGTACTTC	CASTFGLAGGGEQYF
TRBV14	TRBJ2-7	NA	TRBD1	TGTGCCAGCAGCCAACCCGGGACAGGGGTCTACGAGCAGTACTTC	CASSQPGTGVYEQYF
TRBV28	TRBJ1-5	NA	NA	TGTGCCAGCAGCCTATCAGGGAATCAGCCCCAGCATTTT	CASSLSGNQPQHF
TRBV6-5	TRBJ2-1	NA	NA	TGTGCCAGCAGTTACTCGACTAGTTACAATGAGCAGTTCTTC	CASSYSTSYNEQFF
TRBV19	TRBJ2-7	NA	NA	TGTGCCAGTAGTGGACAGCCTTCCTACGAGCAGTACTTC	CASSGQPSYEQYF
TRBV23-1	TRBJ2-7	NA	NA	TGCGCCAGCACAGCTAGCTATACCTACGAGCAGTACTTC	CASTASYTYEQYF
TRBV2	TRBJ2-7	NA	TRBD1	TGTGCCAGCAACGGACAGGGGGCGTACGAGCAGTACTTC	CASNGQGAYEQYF
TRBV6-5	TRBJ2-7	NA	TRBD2	TGTGCCAGCACCCCCTGGGGACTAGCGGGAGGAGAGCAGTACTTC	CASTPWGLAGGEQYF
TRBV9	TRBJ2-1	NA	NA	TGTGCCAGCAGCGGGGCCACCGGGAGCTCCTACAATGAGCAGTTCTTC	CASSGATGSSYNEQFF
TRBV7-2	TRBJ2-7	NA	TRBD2	TGTGCCAGCAGTTTGCGGACTAGCGGCGAGCAGTACTTC	CASSLRTSGEQYF
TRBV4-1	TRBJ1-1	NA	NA	TGCGCCAGCAGCCAAGTTTATCTCGACCCCTCGGGGATGAACACTGAAGCTTTCTTT	CASSQVYLDPSGMNTEAFF
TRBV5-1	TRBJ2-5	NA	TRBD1	TGCGCCAGCAGAAGAATATATGGACAGGACGGAGAGACCCAGTACTTC	CASRRIYGQDGETQYF
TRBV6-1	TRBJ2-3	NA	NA	TGTGCCAGCAGTGAAGACGGGAGAAGCACAGATACGCAGTATTTT	CASSEDGRSTDTQYF
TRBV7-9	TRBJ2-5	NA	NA	TGTGCCAGCAGCTTAGGTGTGACAGGGTCGGGAGTCGAGACCCAGTACTTC	CASSLGVTGSGVETQYF
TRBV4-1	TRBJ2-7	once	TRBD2	TGCGCCAGCAGCCAAGTCGAAACTAGCGGAGACTACGAGCAGTACTTC	CASSQVETSGDYEQYF
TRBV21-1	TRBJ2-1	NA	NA	TGTGCCAGCACCGAGGGAGGGACAGAGCAGTTCTTC	CASTEGGTEQFF
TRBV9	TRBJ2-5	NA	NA	TGTGCCAGCAGCCTGACGGACTGGGAGACCCAGTACTTC	CASSLTDWETQYF
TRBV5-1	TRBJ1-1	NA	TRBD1	TGCGCCAGCAGCCCCAGGCAGGGGGGTGAAGCTTTCTTT	CASSPRQGGEAFF
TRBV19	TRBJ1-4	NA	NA	TGTGCCAGTAGTATAGGGGGCCCTGAAAAACTGTTTTTT	CASSIGGPEKLFF
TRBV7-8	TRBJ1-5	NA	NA	TGTGCCAGCAGCTTAAAGGGGCACAATCAGCCCCAGCATTTT	CASSLKGHNQPQHF
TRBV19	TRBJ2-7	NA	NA	TGTGCCAGTAGCCCAGGAGGTAGCTCCTACGAGCAGTACTTC	CASSPGGSSYEQYF
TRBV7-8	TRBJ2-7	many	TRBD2	TGTGCCAGCAGCGTGGGACTAGCGGTGACCTACGAGCAGTACTTC	CASSVGLAVTYEQYF
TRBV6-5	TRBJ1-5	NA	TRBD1	TGTGCCAGCAGTCGTACAGGGGATAGGGATGAGCCCCAGCATTTT	CASSRTGDRDEPQHF
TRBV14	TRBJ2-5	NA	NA	TGTGCCAGCAGCCACGGAGGGAGCCAAGAGACCCAGTACTTC	CASSHGGSQETQYF
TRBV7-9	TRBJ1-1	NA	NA	TGTGCCAGCAGCTTAGGGCAGTCGTACACTGAAGCTTTCTTT	CASSLGQSYTEAFF
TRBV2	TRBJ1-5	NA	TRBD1	TGTGCCGGCGGGACAGAGTATAGCAATCAGCCCCAGCATTTT	CAGGTEYSNQPQHF
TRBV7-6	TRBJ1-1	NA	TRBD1	TGTGCCAGCAGCCGGGACAGGGTCACTGAAGCTTTCTTT	CASSRDRVTEAFF
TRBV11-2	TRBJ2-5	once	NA	TGTGCCAGCAGCGCGGCCCCGATGGAAGAGACCCAGTACTTC	CASSAAPMEETQYF
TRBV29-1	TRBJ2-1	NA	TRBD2	TGCAGCGTTCGGTTGTGGTGGGTTAGCGGGGAAAACAATGAGCAGTTCTTC	CSVRLWWVSGENNEQFF
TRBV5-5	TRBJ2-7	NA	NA	TGTGCCAGCAGCTTGGAGCATTGGGGAGCCTACGAGCAGTACTTC	CASSLEHWGAYEQYF
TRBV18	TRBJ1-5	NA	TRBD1	TGTGCCAGCTCACCAGGGCAGGGGGGTCAGCCCCAGCATTTT	CASSPGQGGQPQHF
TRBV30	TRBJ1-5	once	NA	TGTGCCTGGAGTGTGTTAGGGGGAGCCCAGCATTTT	CAWSVLGGAQHF
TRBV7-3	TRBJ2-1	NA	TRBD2	TGTGCCAGCAGCATAGGGGGTAGCGGGGTACGGAGCTCCTACAATGAGCAGTTCTTC	CASSIGGSGVRSSYNEQFF
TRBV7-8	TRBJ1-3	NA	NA	TGTGCCAGCAGCGCCGAGGGTTTCTCTGGAAACACCATATATTTT	CASSAEGFSGNTIYF
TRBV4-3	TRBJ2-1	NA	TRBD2	TGCGCCAGCAGCTTGGGACTAGTCAATGAGCAGTTCTTC	CASSLGLVNEQFF
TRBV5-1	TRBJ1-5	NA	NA	TGCGCCAGCAGCTCGCAGGGAGGAGGACAGCCCCAGCATTTT	CASSSQGGGQPQHF
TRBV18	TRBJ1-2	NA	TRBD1	TGTGCCAGCTCACCAAACAGGGGGTCTTCCACCTTC	CASSPNRGSSTF
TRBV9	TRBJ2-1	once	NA	TGTGCCAGCAGCGTAGGTCGGGAGTCTCGGAATGAGCAGTTCTTC	CASSVGRESRNEQFF
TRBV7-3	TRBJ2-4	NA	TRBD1	TGTGCCAGCAGCTCCTCGGGACAGCCCTCCAAAAACATTCAGTACTTC	CASSSSGQPSKNIQYF
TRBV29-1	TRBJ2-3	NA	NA	TGCAGCGTTAAGGACAGAATCTACACAGATACGCAGTATTTT	CSVKDRIYTDTQYF
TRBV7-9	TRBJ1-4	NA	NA	TGTGCCAGCAGGGGGGCAGATGAAAAACTGTTTTTT	CASRGADEKLFF
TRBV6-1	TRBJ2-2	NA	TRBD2	TGTGCCAGCAGTGAATGGGCTAGCGGGAGGACCGGGGAGCTGTTTTTT	CASSEWASGRTGELFF
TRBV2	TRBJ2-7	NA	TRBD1	TGTGCCACCCGGGGCAGGGGGTCGGATGAGCAGTACTTC	CATRGRGSDEQYF
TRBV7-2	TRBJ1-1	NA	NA	TGTGCCAGCAGCTTGGAGTTGAACACTGAAGCTTTCTTT	CASSLELNTEAFF
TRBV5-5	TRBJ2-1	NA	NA	TGTGCCAGCAGCTTGATGTACAGGGCCGTACACAATGAGCAGTTCTTC	CASSLMYRAVHNEQFF
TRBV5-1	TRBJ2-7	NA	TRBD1	TGCGCCAGCAGCGGGGGACAGGGAAATCCCGAGCAGTACTTC	CASSGGQGNPEQYF
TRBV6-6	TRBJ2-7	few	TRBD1	TGTGCCAGCAGAGCCGGGACAGGGAGCTCCTACGAGCAGTACTTC	CASRAGTGSSYEQYF
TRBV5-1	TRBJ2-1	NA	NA	TGCGCCAGCAGCTTATACTACAATGAGCAGTTCTTC	CASSLYYNEQFF
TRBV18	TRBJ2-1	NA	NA	TGTGCCAGCTCACCGACTCGGAGCGCAGGGTATAATGAGCAGTTCTTC	CASSPTRSAGYNEQFF
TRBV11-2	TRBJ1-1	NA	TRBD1	TGTGCCAGCAGGTTTGATTCCAGGGGGCTAGTCACTGAAGCTTTCTTT	CASRFDSRGLVTEAFF
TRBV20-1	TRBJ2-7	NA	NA	TGCAGTGGGAGGCAGGGGGGAGAGCAGTACTTC	CSGRQGGEQYF